This T cell receptor beta chain was recovered during a study of blood T cell repertoires in COVID-19. As for the study in general: The United States, Italy and Spain provided the acute and convalescent COVID-19 samples.

Per the study methods: Quantification of nucleated cells was approximated via reference gene primer amplification. TCRdb's table, derived via immunoSEQ multiplex PCR, lists solely in-frame clones and lacks some. The D gene and trimming were derived from the DNA, and the V and J assignments and clone size from that table. The sample lists hundreds of thousands of clones; around 87% were seen once. The CDR3 length is 14 residues. Trimming took 3 bases from V and 5 from J, leaving 14 bases between them. Germline CDR1 and CDR2: SGHRS and YFSETQ. This receptor was identified in a woman aged 55 to 70 with COVID-19, enrolled during active disease. The material sequenced was peripheral blood. The chain combines TRBV5-1 with TRBJ2-5; D remains ambiguous. The CDR3 sequence is CASSYLLAGETQYF. The CDR3, as DNA: TGCGCCAGCAGCTACCTTCTTGCCGGGGAGACCCAGTACTTC.